This T cell receptor (beta chain) emerged from a study of blood T cell repertoires in COVID-19. Study at large: There were acute and convalescent COVID-19 samples, and they came from the United States, Italy and Spain. The analysed material was cDNA or gDNA that came from T cells, B-cell-depleted T cells, or PBMCs.

Clones were sequenced by immunoSEQ multiplex PCR, and TCRdb holds only the in-frame ones, with some missing. The sample lists approximately 250,000 clones, 75% to 90% occurring once. The V gene's germline CDR1 is SGHRS and CDR2 YFSETQ. The CDR3 has 17 residues. V lost 2 bases, J lost 4 bases, and 16 bases lay in between. Patients at the Seattle site were enrolled during active infection and followed longitudinally. The rearrangement links TRBV5-1 to TRBJ1-6, with a possible D match to TRBD1 (5 bases). Specimen: peripheral blood. This clonotype originated in a woman in her seventies with COVID-19, enrolled during active disease. CDR3 DNA sequence: TGCGCCAGCAGCTTCACAGGCCTACCAAAATATAATTCACCCCTCCACTTT. The encoded protein is CASSFTGLPKYNSPLHF.